One T cell receptor beta chain is described in this entry. Generated by immunoSEQ multiplex PCR, the TCRdb table keeps only in-frame clones and is missing some. The data show 180,000 or so clones, roughly 83% seen once. The CDR3 has 15 residues. This specimen belongs to a study of blood T cell repertoires in COVID-19. Overall study: From the United States, Italy and Spain came samples of acute and convalescent COVID-19. T cells, B-cell-depleted T cells, or PBMCs provided the cDNA or gDNA that served as material.

The TCR sequence derives from a woman between 55 and 75 years old who had recovered from COVID-19. The J gene is TRBJ1-5, the V gene TRBV21-1; TRBD1, as called in the table, went unchecked against the DNA. TRBV21-1 is described as a pseudogene. The sequencing sample was made of PBMCs or T cells enriched from blood (not recorded which). The CDR3 DNA sequence: TGTGCCAGCACCCTACCGGGACAGGTACATCAGCCCCAGCATTTT. Translation: CASTLPGQVHQPQHF.